A selection of T cell receptor beta chains follows, all from one sample in a study of beta chain features in type 1 diabetes. The data were produced by immunoSEQ multiplex PCR, yet TCRdb's version contains in-frame clones alone and is incomplete. This table has fewer than 150,000 clones, 6.9% appearing once. Sequenced sample: central memory CD4+ T cells from blood. These receptors came from a woman between 25 and 40 years old in good health. CDR3s leave out the opening cysteine and the closing phenylalanine or tryptophan. Size tells how often a clone was seen (once, few, many) or the class of an expanded clone, and some rows leave it out.

V gene,clone size,J gene,CDR3 protein
TRBV7-2,few,TRBJ1-2,ASSARTGDYYGYT
TRBV7-8,many,TRBJ1-2,ASSSRAFGGADYGYT
TRBV19,NA,TRBJ1-1,ASKDRADGTEAF
TRBV30,NA,TRBJ1-2,AWNQGLNYGYT
TRBV7-3,NA,TRBJ2-1,ASSFTDILVNIDEQF
TRBV7-2,NA,TRBJ2-3,ASSLQGQGGADTQY
TRBV2,few,TRBJ2-5,ASSGGTGETQY
TRBV28,few,TRBJ2-5,ASSMTGQPRGTQY
TRBV4-2,NA,TRBJ2-1,ASSPRTSGSNVNNEQF
TRBV5-1,NA,TRBJ2-4,ASSLVQGQNIQY
TRBV28,NA,TRBJ2-7,ASSLSAGGNYEQY
TRBV2,NA,TRBJ1-5,ASSETGNQPQH
TRBV10-3,NA,TRBJ2-5,AISGTSGETQY
TRBV7-3,few,TRBJ2-1,ASSQASGTTNEQF
TRBV7-2,few,TRBJ2-7,ASSQVNEQY
TRBV7-9,few,TRBJ2-2,ASSPVSGLVAGELF
TRBV18,few,TRBJ2-7,ASSPSGTGIPYEQY
TRBV5-6,NA,TRBJ1-2,ASSLAGDQNYGYT
TRBV7-9,many,TRBJ1-5,ASSSMGAVNQPQH
TRBV4-3,few,TRBJ2-7,ASSQLAGFEQY
TRBV2,NA,TRBJ1-5,ASRTGYSNQPQH
TRBV30,NA,TRBJ2-3,AWSDGRAGVADTQY
TRBV7-2,NA,TRBJ2-7,ASSRGGGRAYEQY
TRBV10-3,few,TRBJ2-2,AISAREGQGGELF
TRBV30,many,TRBJ1-5,AWSVQGTGFEPQH
TRBV5-1,many,TRBJ1-1,ASTLWGDNTEAF
TRBV28,NA,TRBJ2-4,ASSSPTGAKNIQY
TRBV10-3,NA,TRBJ1-2,AISPGGGEGYT
TRBV30,many,TRBJ2-1,AWEVAGAREQF
TRBV7-2,NA,TRBJ2-3,ASSLGPKADTQY
TRBV7-3,NA,TRBJ2-2,ASSLTGLAGPGELF
TRBV2,few,TRBJ1-1,ASSAGFNTEAF
TRBV28,NA,TRBJ2-1,ASNQLRRGQGSNEQF
TRBV28,NA,TRBJ1-2,ASSLRGRGYT
TRBV9,NA,TRBJ2-3,ASSVEGTSTDTQY
TRBV27,few,TRBJ2-1,ASSLRGLGRAGSNEQF
TRBV18,few,TRBJ1-2,ASSPLIQGSTNYGYT
TRBV21-1,few,TRBJ1-1,ASSQTGGLNTEAF
TRBV30,many,TRBJ2-6,AWRTPGLSGANVLT
TRBV5-1,few,TRBJ2-1,ASSLREGNEQF
TRBV7-7,NA,TRBJ2-1,ASSLGGDSLSSYNEQF
TRBV6-9,NA,TRBJ2-5,ASRPLLVTETQY
TRBV7-2,NA,TRBJ2-1,ASSLVDRGRAKNEQF
TRBV19,few,TRBJ2-1,ASSIPTGTRNEQF
TRBV28,NA,TRBJ2-5,ATHLNSGTVGETQY
TRBV7-3,few,TRBJ1-4,ASSLSWVGEKLF
TRBV6-5,few,TRBJ1-2,ASRKTTGRQGYT
TRBV7-2,few,TRBJ2-3,ASSSQTSGKADTQY
TRBV18,few,TRBJ2-1,ASSPGRGLGEQF
TRBV27,few,TRBJ1-2,ASSLSPLRAQGLKPQGYT
TRBV5-1,many,TRBJ2-5,ASSQGKETQY
TRBV12-5,NA,TRBJ2-1,ASGDSTSAGSYNEQF
TRBV7-6,few,TRBJ1-1,ASSLTRNTEAF
TRBV4-2,many,TRBJ2-1,ASSATSGLYNEQF
TRBV13,NA,TRBJ2-5,ASSVSVFQETQY